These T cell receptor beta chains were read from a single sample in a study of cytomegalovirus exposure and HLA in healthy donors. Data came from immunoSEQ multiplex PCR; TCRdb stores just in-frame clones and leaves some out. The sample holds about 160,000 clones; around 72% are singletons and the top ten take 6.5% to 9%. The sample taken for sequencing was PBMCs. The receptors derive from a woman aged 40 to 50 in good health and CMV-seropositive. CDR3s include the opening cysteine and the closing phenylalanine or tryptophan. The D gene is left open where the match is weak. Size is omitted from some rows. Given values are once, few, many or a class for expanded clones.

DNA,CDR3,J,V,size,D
TGTGCCAGCAGTAACAGGTGGAGTGACACCGGGGAGCTGTTTTTT,CASSNRWSDTGELFF,TRBJ2-2,TRBV27,-,-
TGTGCCAGCAGCCTCGACAATACTGCTTTCTTT,CASSLDNTAFF,TRBJ1-1,TRBV28,-,-
TGCGCCAGCAGCTCCCTTGGGGGAGGTGATTCACCCCTCCACTTT,CASSSLGGGDSPLHF,TRBJ1-6,TRBV5-1,once,-
TGTGCCAGCAGCTTCACAAACGGACAGACCAATGAGCAGTTCTTC,CASSFTNGQTNEQFF,TRBJ2-1,TRBV11-2,-,-
TGTGCCAGCAGCTTGGGCGGGTTAGCGGGGGGCCCTCGGGAGCAGTACTTC,CASSLGGLAGGPREQYF,TRBJ2-7,TRBV5-4,-,TRBD2
TGTGCCAGCAGTTACTCGAGTAGTCAGGCCATCTACGAGCAGTACTTC,CASSYSSSQAIYEQYF,TRBJ2-7,TRBV6-6,-,-
TGTGCCAGTAGTCAACCGGGACAGGGGACAGAGACCCAGTACTTC,CASSQPGQGTETQYF,TRBJ2-5,TRBV19,-,TRBD1
TGTGCCAGCAGCCCTTGGGGGGGTGGGAATGAGCAGTTCTTC,CASSPWGGGNEQFF,TRBJ2-1,TRBV9,-,TRBD2
TGTGCCAGCAGCTTGCGAGACATTAGGTACACCTTC,CASSLRDIRYTF,TRBJ1-2,TRBV5-6,-,-
TGTGCCAGCAGCTTGAGGGGGGGGCCAACAGATACGCAGTATTTT,CASSLRGGPTDTQYF,TRBJ2-3,TRBV7-9,-,-
TGCGCCAGCAGCTCGGCCGGGACAGGGGAGAGCGAGCAGTACTTC,CASSSAGTGESEQYF,TRBJ2-7,TRBV5-1,-,TRBD1
TGTGCCAGCAGCTTAGTCCAGGGGGGCCCGGGACAGGGTCTCGAGCAGTACTTC,CASSLVQGGPGQGLEQYF,TRBJ2-7,TRBV7-8,-,TRBD1
TGCGCCAGCAGCCAAGGGGCGGAGACCCAGTACTTC,CASSQGAETQYF,TRBJ2-5,TRBV4-1,-,-
TGTGCCAGCAGCTTACCCACTAGCGCTGAGCAGTTCTTC,CASSLPTSAEQFF,TRBJ2-1,TRBV11-3,-,TRBD2
TGTGCCACCAGCAGAGATTTGGAGGATGGCTACACCTTC,CATSRDLEDGYTF,TRBJ1-2,TRBV15,-,-
TGTGCCAGCAGCTTAGTTGCGGCGAACACTGAAGCTTTCTTT,CASSLVAANTEAFF,TRBJ1-1,TRBV7-2,-,-
TGCAGCGTTGAAGATCAGTACGACTATGGCTACACCTTC,CSVEDQYDYGYTF,TRBJ1-2,TRBV29-1,-,-
TGTGCCAGCAGACCGGGGAACACTGAAGCTTTCTTT,CASRPGNTEAFF,TRBJ1-1,TRBV28,-,-
TGTGCTAGCAGCCCCGGACTAGCGGGGGGGCTAGCTACGCAGTATTTT,CASSPGLAGGLATQYF,TRBJ2-3,TRBV7-7,few,TRBD2